Below, one TCR beta chain is given with its context. Its antigen is unknown. No base qualities exist here, and no much larger clone lies one base off it. TCRbeta CDR3 regions were amplified from genomic DNA using the immunoSEQ Assay, a bias-controlled multiplex PCR. The authors' pipeline ran thus. Nucleated cell counts per sample were estimated from amplification of reference gene primers within the assay. To quantify the absolute abundance of each unique TCRbeta CDR3 rearrangement, sequence reads were collapsed and filtered. For each sample, productive Simpson clonality was calculated as the square root of Simpson's diversity index across productive rearrangements. Entries here come from immuneACCESS through TCRdb and include only in-frame sequences with V and J called. Some clones fail to appear in such tables; in the studies checked, an unresolved V gene covers under half of the shortfall, and the cause of the remainder is unknown. For V, J and clone size, that table is used; D and trimming come from the DNA. Here the sample has approximately 180,000 clones; roughly nine tenths occur a single time. The leading ten clones occupy around 2% of the sample.

This record comes from a study of blood T cell repertoires in COVID-19 (dated by TCRdb to between 2020 and 2021). Broadly, across the study: Collaborator samples came from the United States, Italy and Spain and covered acute and convalescent phases of COVID-19. The prospective study material was composed of cDNA or gDNA derived from T cells, B-cell-depleted T cells, or PBMCs. Deeply sampled blood TCRbeta repertoires from subjects exposed to, actively infected with, or recovered from COVID-19 were included in the dataset. The repertoires were released in a freely available public database meant as a resource for research on the immune response to SARS-CoV-2. The samples were drawn from the first 160 participants of the ongoing ImmuneRACE study and from 1,254 subjects provided by 6 global collaborators. A de-identified subject ID, COVID-19 status, age in years and sex were almost always included in the sample metadata. Where HLA class I and class II types were available, the types were taken from metadata supplied by the sample provider, not from assay-based typing.

In the prospective study, participants were roughly 18 to 100 years old, resided in around 25 geographic areas of the United States, and were enrolled through a virtual design. In the prospective study, cohorts were assigned on the basis of participant-reported clinical history obtained from a screening survey and a study questionnaire. Mobile phlebotomists in the prospective study collected whole blood, serum and a nasopharyngeal or oropharyngeal swab from every participant. Prospective study participants could optionally give additional blood draws and questionnaires over a roughly two-month period. Before DNA extraction, prospective study blood samples were shipped either frozen or at room temperature. Counted from cysteine to phenylalanine, this CDR3 has 15 amino acids. Only the CDR3 region is kept as DNA, spanning 45 bases read in frame from base 1. CDR1 is given as SGHNT and CDR2 as YYREEE, both from the germline V gene (reference sequence). The V and J ends are trimmed by 2 bases and 3 bases, leaving 15 bases between them.

General study outcomes and caveats: Clinical and demographic metadata were provided uncurated, with the amount varying by source and participant.

The receptor was isolated from a woman in her forties with acute COVID-19. The chain was built from TRBV5-4 and TRBJ2-7; the D gene is perhaps TRBD2, on 5 matching bases. Sequences were obtained from PBMCs or T cells enriched from blood (not recorded which). The nucleotide sequence reads TGTGCCAGCAGCTTTAGCGCCGGTCGAATCTACGAGCAGTACTTC. Translation gives CASSFSAGRIYEQYF.